These 16 T cell receptor beta chains were sequenced from one sample in a study of T cells after yellow fever vaccination (dated by TCRdb to between 2018 and 2021). Preparation of the library involved 5' RACE. The run used an Illumina HiSeq 2500. Using fastp trimming at Q25 and MiXCR clonotype assembly, TCRdb reanalyzed the public sequencing data and kept in-frame beta chains. Each record represents a unique CDR3 protein, reported with the most common genes and DNA among its rows. The sample table lists hundreds of thousands of distinct CDR3 sequences, 13% of them with a count of one. The top ten clonotypes cover around an eighth of the sample. The sample's treatment or condition label, in plain terms: live attenuated yellow fever vaccine strain. Sample: PBMCs, taken on the day of the yellow fever booster vaccination. The source of these receptors is a man under 40 who received the YFV17D yellow fever vaccine.

This clonotype was observed a few times. The chain has TRBV24-1 and TRBJ2-3; D perhaps matches TRBD2 (5 bases). Trimming removed 9 bases from V and 6 bases from J, with 9 bases in between. Germline V gene sequence: CDR1 KGHDR, CDR2 SFDVKD. The CDR3 consists of 11 residues. CDR3 loop: CATQWEDTQYF. The CDR3 nucleotides read TGTGCCACCCAGTGGGAGGATACGCAGTATTTT.

The chain recombines TRBV29-1 with TRBJ2-7; D is unresolved. The V end was cut by 5 bases, the J end by 1 base, with 12 bases between. Germline CDR1 SQVTM, CDR2 ANQGSEA. The CDR3 spans 13 residues. The CDR3 DNA sequence: TGCAGCGTTAGGAAGACCCTATCCTACGAGCAGTACTTC. It is translated as CSVRKTLSYEQYF.

In regard to this clonotype: A much larger clone is a single base away; this may be a read error. The rearrangement links TRBV6-6 to TRBJ2-7, with D possibly being TRBD1 or TRBD2 (5 bases each). V was pared by 6 bases and J by 5 bases, with 5 bases between. The CDR3 consists of 10 residues. In germline, CDR1 is MNHNY, CDR2 SVGAGI (reference sequence). CDR3: CASRGDEQYF. The CDR3 DNA sequence: TGTGCCAGCAGGGGGGACGAGCAGTACTTC.

The genes are TRBV11-1 and TRBJ2-3; 11 bases are shared with TRBD2. This CDR3 has 18 amino acids. Germline CDR1 SGHAT, CDR2 FQDESV (reference sequence). V lost 5 bases and J lost 1; bases outside the gene matches: 11. CDR3 coding DNA: TGTGCCAGCAGCCCCCTGACTAGCGGGACGTGGGGCACAGATACGCAGTATTTT. It specifies CASSPLTSGTWGTDTQYF.

This clonotype was counted a few times. The gene calls are TRBV19 and TRBJ2-2; D unclear. The CDR3 contains 12 residues. The germline V gene has CDR1 LNHDA and CDR2 SQIVND (reference sequence). Trimming shortened V by 5 bases and J by 9 bases, and 10 bases separated the two germline ends. The CDR3 DNA follows: TGTGCCAGTAGTCAACCGCGGAGGGAGCTGTTTTTT. Translating it yields CASSQPRRELFF.

There are a few counts of this clonotype. V gene TRBV20-1 combines with J gene TRBJ2-2; the D gene is possibly TRBD2 (5 bases). This CDR3 has 14 amino acids. The V and J ends lost 1 base and 1 base respectively, with 7 bases between them. Per the germline V gene, CDR1 is DFQATT and CDR2 is SNEGSKA (reference sequence). The CDR3 sequence is CSARASGNTGELFF. DNA for the CDR3: TGCAGTGCTAGAGCCAGCGGGAACACCGGGGAGCTGTTTTTT.

J is TRBJ2-6 and V is TRBV11-1, with a weak D call TRBD2 (6 bases). Germline-derived CDR1 and CDR2 are SGHAT and FQDESV (reference sequence). V lost 6 bases to trimming and J lost 0 bases, with 12 bases between them. The CDR3 contains 16 residues. The CDR3 region is CASRRRADSGANVLTF. CDR3 nucleotides: TGTGCCAGCAGACGGAGGGCCGACTCTGGGGCCAACGTCCTGACTTTC.

This clonotype turned up a few times. The V call is TRBV20-1, the J call TRBJ1-6; D is undetermined. The V and J ends lost 1 base and 0 bases respectively, with 10 bases between them. This CDR3 spans 16 amino acids. Germline CDR1 DFQATT, CDR2 SNEGSKA (reference sequence). Written as DNA, the CDR3 is TGCAGTGCTAGAGGCACTTCGAGCTCCTATAATTCACCCCTCCACTTT. Residues: CSARGTSSSYNSPLHF.

For this clonotype: In this CDR3 the conserved last residue, phenylalanine or tryptophan, is missing, so a read error is likely. This sequence joins TRBV10-3 and TRBJ2-7; 7 bases map to TRBD1. This CDR3 is 15 amino acids long. Germline V gives CDR1 ENHRY, CDR2 SYGVKD. J lost 3 bases, V lost 6 bases, and 11 bases had no gene match. CDR3 bases: TGTGCCATCAGGGCCGAGGGGACAGTTGACTACGAGCAGTACTCC. Protein: CAIRAEGTVDYEQYS.

The CDR3 DNA sequence: TGTGCCAGCAGCTTAGGTGCTGAGGGCAGCTATGGCTACACCTTC. This codes for CASSLGAEGSYGYTF. The gene calls are TRBV7-9 and TRBJ1-2; D unclear. V gave up 1 base and J gave up 4 bases, with 13 bases separating them. The CDR3 is made up of 15 amino acids. In germline, CDR1 is SEHNR, CDR2 FQNEAQ (reference sequence). The full variable domain, its missing parts supplied by reference TRBV7-9 and TRBJ1-2, is DTGVSQNPRHKITKRGQNVTFRCDPISEHNRLYWYRQTLGQGPEFLTYFQNEAQLEKSRLLSDRFSAERPKGSFSTLEIQRTEQGDSAMYLCASSLGAEGSYGYTFGSGTRLTVV.

J is TRBJ2-3 and V is TRBV30; D not resolved. The CDR3 has 12 residues. The germline V gene encodes CDR1 GTSNPN and CDR2 SVGIG (reference sequence). V lost 0 bases and J 10 bases, leaving 11 bases between the germline ends. The CDR3 DNA sequence: TGTGCCTGGAGTGTCGCGCGATTGGCGCAGTATTTT. This translates into CAWSVARLAQYF.

The V call is TRBV12-3 or TRBV12-4, the J call TRBJ2-7; no clear D gene. The CDR3 length is 12 residues. Between the trimmed V and J ends, which lost 7 bases and 4 bases, there was a span of 11 bases. The CDR3 is CASNDLAYEQYF. The CDR3 DNA reads as TGTGCCAGCAACGATCTCGCATACGAGCAGTACTTC.

This clonotype was counted between two and nine times. This chain uses TRBV4-3 with TRBJ2-7; 7 nucleotides match TRBD2. This CDR3 is 17 amino acids long. Germline V gene data show CDR1 as LGHNA and CDR2 as YSLEER. Unmatched junction bases numbered 12, after V lost 1 base and J lost 3 bases. For the CDR3, the DNA is TGCGCCAGCAGCCAAGGGTTGGGGGGGACGGTCGTCTACGAGCAGTACTTC. This translates into CASSQGLGGTVVYEQYF.

This clonotype has only a few counts. V usage is TRBV20-1 and J usage is TRBJ2-7; 13 nucleotides line up with TRBD2. The CDR3 has 14 residues. V shed 6 bases and J 3 bases; nucleotides not matched to a gene: 5. Germline lookup yields CDR1 DFQATT and CDR2 SNEGSKA (reference sequence). The CDR3 nucleotides read TGCAGTGCCATGACTAGCGGGAGGTTCTACGAGCAGTACTTC. Its protein is CSAMTSGRFYEQYF.

This clonotype turned up a few times. The chain has TRBV7-2 and TRBJ2-7; no clear D. The CDR3 has 14 amino acids. Germline CDR1 is SGHTA and CDR2 is FQGNSA. The ends were cut back, 1 base at V and 2 bases at J, with 9 bases in the middle. CDR3 DNA sequence: TGTGCCAGCAGCTTAGATCCAGGCCCCTACGAGCAGTACTTC. Protein sequence: CASSLDPGPYEQYF.

This clonotype was seen many times. V usage is TRBV7-7 and J usage is TRBJ2-3, with TRBD1 matching 10 bases. The germline CDR1 and CDR2 sequences are SSHAT and FNYEAQ (reference sequence). J lost 1 base, V lost 5 bases, and 3 bases had no gene match. The CDR3 is made up of 15 amino acids. The CDR3 reads CASSPGTGGTDTQYF. For the CDR3, the DNA is TGTGCCAGCAGCCCCGGGACAGGGGGCACAGATACGCAGTATTTT.